Below are 31 T cell receptor beta chains sequenced from a single sample in a study of blood T cell repertoires in COVID-19. Produced via immunoSEQ multiplex PCR; TCRdb's table is partial and in-frame only. The sample lists 180,000 or so clones, roughly 76% occurring once. Material: peripheral blood. These receptors came from a woman aged 50 to 65 with active or convalescent COVID-19.

The chain recombines TRBV7-6 with TRBJ2-1, with TRBD2 matching over 13 bases. This CDR3 comprises 17 residues. V lost 5 bases and J lost 0; bases outside the gene matches: 4. CDR1 SGHVS and CDR2 FNYEAQ come from the germline V gene. CDR3 DNA sequence: TGTGCCAGCAGCCGCTGGACTAGCGGGAGCTCCTACAATGAGCAGTTCTTC. Its translation is CASSRWTSGSSYNEQFF.

The DNA of the CDR3 is TGTGCCAGCAGCCGAGGCAGTCTGACTGAAGCTTTCTTT. It translates to CASSRGSLTEAFF. V and J are TRBV11-3 and TRBJ1-1; no reliable D call. Germline loops: CDR1 SGHNT, CDR2 YENEEA. Trimming removed 5 bases from V and 5 bases from J, with 12 bases in between. The CDR3 runs 13 residues. The variable domain in full, completed from reference TRBV11-3 and TRBJ1-1, reads EAGVVQSPRYKIIEKKQPVAFWCNPISGHNTLYWYLQNLGQGPELLIRYENEEAVDDSQLPKDRFSAERLKGVDSTLKIQPAELGDSAVYLCASSRGSLTEAFFGQGTRLTVV.

The chain joins TRBV5-5 to TRBJ1-2; 9 positions agree with TRBD1. Trimming at V came to 3 bases and at J to 1 base, leaving 4 bases not matched to a gene. The germline CDR1 and CDR2 sequences are SGHKS and YYEKEE (reference sequence). The CDR3 is 15 residues long. CDR3 residues: CASSSTGGINYGYTF. Here the CDR3 DNA reads TGTGCCAGCAGCTCAACAGGGGGCATTAACTATGGCTACACCTTC.

The chain combines TRBV27 with TRBJ2-3, with a weak D call TRBD2 (5 bases). V gave up 6 bases and J gave up 6 bases, with 13 bases separating them. Germline values: CDR1 MNHEY, CDR2 SMNVEV (reference sequence). The CDR3 is 13 amino acids. Here the CDR3 reads CASRSGLPDTQYF. The CDR3 DNA reads as TGTGCCAGCAGATCCGGACTCCCCGATACGCAGTATTTT.

This chain uses TRBV7-8 with TRBJ2-1; tentatively, D is TRBD1 (6 bases). Germline CDR1 is SGHVS and CDR2 is FQNEAQ. The CDR3 runs to 14 residues. V dropped 7 bases and J dropped 1 base, with 11 bases sitting between them. This chain's CDR3 is CASTRDKSYNEQFF. CDR3 bases: TGTGCCAGCACCCGGGACAAGTCCTACAATGAGCAGTTCTTC. Full variable domain (rest looked up from reference TRBV7-8 and TRBJ2-1): GAGVSQSPRYKVAKRGQDVALRCDPISGHVSLFWYQQALGQGPEFLTYFQNEAQLDKSGLPSDRFFAERPEGSVSTLKIQRTQQEDSAVYLCASTRDKSYNEQFFGPGTRLTVL.

The V and J genes are TRBV11-2 and TRBJ1-3; D not certain. CDR3 length: 14 residues. Germline V gene sequence: CDR1 SGHAT, CDR2 FQNNGV. The V end was cut by 1 base, the J end by 3 bases, with 7 bases between. CDR3 loop: CASSLAGSGNTIYF. In DNA, the CDR3 is TGTGCCAGCAGCTTAGCTGGGAGTGGAAACACCATATATTTT.

This chain uses TRBV11-1 with TRBJ2-3; D might be TRBD1 (5 bases). The germline V gene has CDR1 SGHAT and CDR2 FQDESV (reference sequence). V gave up 1 base and J gave up 1 base, with 12 bases separating them. There are 16 residues in the CDR3. DNA for the CDR3: TGTGCCAGCAGCTTAGGGGGCGGCAGGGGCACAGATACGCAGTATTTT. Translating gives CASSLGGGRGTDTQYF.

This clone appeared many times. The rearrangement links TRBV5-5 to TRBJ1-5; D is undetermined. Trimming stripped 0 bases from V and 3 bases from J, with 16 bases between. This CDR3 has 17 amino acids. Germline CDR1 SGHKS, CDR2 YYEKEE (reference sequence). This CDR3 reads CASSLGFGISVNQPQHF. CDR3 nucleotide sequence: TGTGCCAGCAGCTTGGGGTTCGGGATTTCAGTCAATCAGCCCCAGCATTTT. Variable domain in full (rest from reference TRBV5-5 and TRBJ1-5): DAGVTQSPTHLIKTRGQQVTLRCSPISGHKSVSWYQQVLGQGPQFIFQYYEKEERGRGNFPDRFSARQFPNYSSELNVNALLLGDSALYLCASSLGFGISVNQPQHFGDGTRLSIL.

This clone has a handful of counts. V usage is TRBV19 and J usage is TRBJ1-1; D gene uncertain. CDR1 is LNHDA and CDR2 is SQIVND in the germline V gene (reference sequence). V was trimmed by 5 bases and J by 1 base, leaving 11 bases between them. The CDR3 totals 14 residues. CDR3: CASSPRAGNTEAFF. The CDR3 nucleotides are TGTGCCAGTAGTCCTAGGGCGGGGAACACTGAAGCTTTCTTT. The full variable domain, in which reference TRBV19 and TRBJ1-1 provide the parts outside the CDR3, is DGGITQSPKYLFRKEGQNVTLSCEQNLNHDAMYWYRQDPGQGLRLIYYSQIVNDFQKGDIAEGYSVSREKKESFPLTVTSAQKNPTAFYLCASSPRAGNTEAFFGQGTRLTVV.

As DNA, the CDR3 is TGTGCCAGCAGCTTACCGGCGGGAGGGGGTAGTGAGCAGTTCTTC. Translation: CASSLPAGGGSEQFF. This chain uses TRBV7-6 with TRBJ2-1, with TRBD2 identical over 9 bases. CDR1 is SGHVS, CDR2 FNYEAQ, per germline. This CDR3 has 15 amino acids. J gave up 9 bases and V 2 bases, and 8 bases lay outside the gene matches.

The chain is built from TRBV6-5 and TRBJ2-1, with 8 nucleotides matching TRBD1. Germline loops: CDR1 MNHEY, CDR2 SVGAGI. The CDR3 contains 14 residues. J lost 5 bases, V lost 8 bases, and 8 bases had no gene match. This chain's CDR3 is CASLGQGTNNEQFF. In DNA form, the CDR3 reads TGTGCCAGCTTAGGACAGGGAACGAACAATGAGCAGTTCTTC.

The V call is TRBV18, the J call TRBJ2-7; 8 positions match TRBD1. The CDR3 spans 16 residues. The germline V gene encodes CDR1 KGHSH and CDR2 LQKENI. The J segment lost 0 bases and the V segment lost 3 bases, leaving 7 bases of the junction unmatched. The CDR3 spells CASSPRGQASSYEQYF. The CDR3 DNA follows: TGTGCCAGCTCACCCCGGGGACAGGCGAGCTCCTACGAGCAGTACTTC.

J is TRBJ2-1 and V is TRBV6-5; 10 nucleotides line up with TRBD2. With 10 bases clipped from V and 8 bases from J, the junction kept 11 bases outside the gene matches. Germline-derived CDR1 and CDR2 are MNHEY and SVGAGI. CDR3 size: 14 residues. The CDR3 sequence: CATKSSGSQDEQFF. In DNA, the CDR3 is TGTGCCACCAAATCTAGCGGGAGTCAGGATGAGCAGTTCTTC.

V gene TRBV6-2 or TRBV6-3 combines with J gene TRBJ2-5; unclear D gene. V lost 7 bases, J lost 10 bases, and 22 bases lay in between. This CDR3 has 14 amino acids. Germline V lookup: CDR1 MNHEY, CDR2 SVGEGT. CDR3 DNA: TGTGCCAGCAACCCCGGATCGGGTGGCTTAGGCCAGTACTTC. Translating it yields CASNPGSGGLGQYF.

This clone was counted only a few times. The rearrangement links TRBV6-1 to TRBJ2-5; TRBD2 is a possible D gene (5 bases). There are 14 residues in the CDR3. Trimming cost V 0 bases and J 2 bases, with 7 bases left between them. Germline V lookup: CDR1 MNHNS, CDR2 SASEGT. CDR3 sequence reads: CASSEAGGQETQYF. The DNA of the CDR3 is TGTGCCAGCAGTGAAGCGGGCGGGCAAGAGACCCAGTACTTC.

CDR3 sequence (DNA): TGCGCCAGCAGCCTCCACGGGGACACTGAAGCTTTCTTT. It is translated as CASSLHGDTEAFF. This chain joins TRBV5-1 and TRBJ1-1, with D uncertain. V lost 4 bases and J 3 bases, leaving 10 bases between the germline ends. CDR1 is SGHRS, CDR2 YFSETQ, per germline. This CDR3 spans 13 amino acids.

V usage is TRBV9 and J usage is TRBJ1-6; D is uncertain. Trimming took 0 bases from V and 9 from J, leaving 7 bases between them. This CDR3 has 13 residues. Per the germline V gene, CDR1 is SGDLS and CDR2 is YYNGEE. CDR3 protein: CASSVELTSPLHF. In nucleotides, the CDR3 is TGTGCCAGCAGCGTAGAACTAACTTCACCCCTCCACTTT.

The genes are TRBV7-4 and TRBJ1-2, with D possibly TRBD1 on 5 matching bases. Trimming took off 2 bases at V and 5 bases at J, with 18 bases between the two ends. This CDR3 region has 16 residues. The germline gives CDR1 SGHVT, CDR2 SQSDAQ. The CDR3 here is CASSLNAVTGKYGYTF. The CDR3 DNA follows: TGTGCCAGCAGCTTAAATGCGGTCACAGGTAAGTATGGCTACACCTTC. Looking up the rest from reference TRBV7-4 and TRBJ1-2 gives the full variable domain: GAGVSQSPRYKVAKRGRDVALRCDSISGHVTLYWYRQTLGQGSEVLTYSQSDAQRDKSGRPSGRFSAERPERSVSTLKIQRTEQGDSAVYLCASSLNAVTGKYGYTFGSGTRLTVV.

The CDR3: CASSLLTEANYGYTF. For the CDR3, the DNA is TGTGCCAGCAGCTTGTTGACAGAAGCTAACTATGGCTACACCTTC. The chain recombines TRBV5-5 with TRBJ1-2; tentative D call: TRBD1 (5 bases). The CDR3 loop spans 15 amino acids. Germline CDR1 and CDR2: SGHKS and YYEKEE (reference sequence). Trimming stripped 1 base from V and 0 bases from J, with 10 bases between. The entire variable domain, with the rest obtained from reference TRBV5-5 and TRBJ1-2, is as follows: DAGVTQSPTHLIKTRGQQVTLRCSPISGHKSVSWYQQVLGQGPQFIFQYYEKEERGRGNFPDRFSARQFPNYSSELNVNALLLGDSALYLCASSLLTEANYGYTFGSGTRLTVV.

The genes are TRBV10-3 and TRBJ2-5; TRBD1 is a possible D gene (5 bases). There are 12 residues in the CDR3. V lost 6 bases and J 1 base, leaving 6 bases between the germline ends. Germline loops: CDR1 ENHRY, CDR2 SYGVKD. The CDR3 nucleotides are TGTGCCATCAGGGACATCCAAGAGACCCAGTACTTC. It is translated as CAIRDIQETQYF.

The J gene is TRBJ1-2, the V gene TRBV4-1, with D unclear. The CDR3 loop spans 15 amino acids. Deletions cut 0 bases from V and 0 bases from J, with 8 bases between. Germline-derived CDR1 and CDR2 are MGHRA and YSYEKL. The CDR3, as DNA: TGCGCCAGCAGCCAAGATAGCACCCCTAACTATGGCTACACCTTC. This sequence encodes CASSQDSTPNYGYTF.

This chain links TRBV18 with TRBJ2-2; perhaps TRBD1 as D (6 bases). CDR3 length: 20 residues. V was pared by 6 bases and J by 2 bases, with 28 bases between. CDR1 KGHSH and CDR2 LQKENI come from the germline V gene. In nucleotides, the CDR3 is TGTGCCAGCTCGAATTTCTTAGCCCGGGACAACTCACTAAACACCGGGGAGCTGTTTTTT. As protein: CASSNFLARDNSLNTGELFF.

The CDR3 region is CASGPQGPLVGYTF. The CDR3 DNA reads as TGTGCCAGCGGACCACAGGGTCCCCTTGTTGGCTACACCTTC. The rearrangement uses TRBV7-8 and TRBJ1-2; the D gene is possibly TRBD1 (6 bases). Germline V gives CDR1 SGHVS, CDR2 FQNEAQ. This CDR3 is built from 14 residues. V lost 8 bases, J lost 7 bases, and 20 bases lay in between.

V is TRBV28 and J is TRBJ2-7; D unclear. Germline assignment: CDR1 MDHEN and CDR2 SYDVKM. This CDR3 comprises 13 residues. Trimming took 7 bases from V and 6 from J, leaving 16 bases between them. The CDR3 DNA is TGTGCCAGCACCTTTTGGCTGGGCCGCGAGCAGTACTTC. It specifies CASTFWLGREQYF.

The chain is built from TRBV30 and TRBJ2-2; 9 bases line up with TRBD1. With 1 base clipped from V and 4 bases from J, the junction kept 4 bases outside the gene matches. The CDR3 consists of 15 residues. CDR1 is GTSNPN and CDR2 is SVGIG in the germline V gene (reference sequence). The CDR3 sequence: CAWSGDREGTGELFF. As DNA, the CDR3 is TGTGCCTGGAGTGGGGACAGGGAAGGCACCGGGGAGCTGTTTTTT.

V gene TRBV9 combines with J gene TRBJ2-1, with 8 nucleotides matching TRBD1. V lost 4 bases, J lost 7 bases, and 7 bases stayed unmatched. This CDR3 has 14 residues. CDR1 is SGDLS, CDR2 YYNGEE, per germline. CDR3 coding DNA: TGTGCCAGCAGCCTACAGGGACAGGCGAATGAGCAGTTCTTC. Translation: CASSLQGQANEQFF.

The V call is TRBV28, the J call TRBJ1-2; 8 bases match TRBD1. Germline trimming cut 6 bases from V and 3 bases from J; bases unmatched to any gene: 3. The germline V gene has CDR1 MDHEN and CDR2 SYDVKM. The CDR3 length is 13 residues. CDR3 sequence reads: CASRGTGYYGYTF. CDR3 DNA sequence: TGTGCCAGCAGGGGGACAGGTTACTATGGCTACACCTTC.

The chain has TRBV5-6 and TRBJ2-7, with 7 bases matching TRBD1. Germline CDR1 and CDR2: SGHDT and YYEEEE. Trimming cost V 4 bases and J 5 bases; bases outside gene matches: 12. The CDR3 covers 15 residues. This chain's CDR3 is CASSPLGTAGDEQYF. CDR3 sequence (DNA): TGTGCCAGCAGCCCCCTAGGGACAGCCGGAGACGAGCAGTACTTC. Looking up the rest from reference TRBV5-6 and TRBJ2-7 gives the full variable domain: DAGVTQSPTHLIKTRGQQVTLRCSPKSGHDTVSWYQQALGQGPQFIFQYYEEEERQRGNFPDRFSGHQFPNYSSELNVNALLLGDSALYLCASSPLGTAGDEQYFGPGTRLTVT.

V and J are TRBV11-2 and TRBJ1-1, with D perhaps TRBD1 (5 bases). Looked up from germline, CDR1 is SGHAT and CDR2 is FQNNGV. CDR3 length equals 15 residues. Between the trimmed V and J ends, which lost 0 bases and 1 base, there was a span of 9 bases. CDR3: CASSLDRTSNTEAFF. The DNA of the CDR3 is TGTGCCAGCAGCTTAGATCGGACATCGAACACTGAAGCTTTCTTT.

The CDR3 sequence: CASSEGIGGSLGEKLFF. The CDR3 coding sequence is TGTGCCAGCAGTGAAGGTATTGGGGGGAGCTTAGGAGAAAAACTGTTTTTT. The chain uses TRBV6-1 and TRBJ1-4, with a tentative D call TRBD1 (5 bases). The V and J ends lost 1 base and 8 bases respectively, with 20 bases between them. Germline V lookup: CDR1 MNHNS, CDR2 SASEGT. The CDR3 totals 17 residues.

The V call is TRBV4-3, the J call TRBJ2-7, with 7 nucleotides matching TRBD2. Germline CDR1 is LGHNA and CDR2 is YSLEER. The length of the CDR3 is 15 residues. V trimming: 1 base; J trimming: 3 bases; junction bases outside the gene matches: 6. CDR3 coding DNA: TGCGCCAGCAGCCAAGTCGCGGGAGTTGGCTACGAGCAGTACTTC. It yields the protein CASSQVAGVGYEQYF.